One and the same sample provided the 8 T cell receptor beta chains below, sequenced in a study of cytomegalovirus exposure and HLA in healthy donors. In the PCR, 60 Vbeta and 13 Jbeta primers were used. Assay used: immunoSEQ multiplex PCR; TCRdb lists only in-frame clones, some missing. The data show over 100,000 clones, about two thirds seen once. Sequenced material: PBMCs. The receptor source for this set is a man in his fifties or sixties in good health and CMV-seropositive.

This chain connects TRBV11-3 to TRBJ2-7; D remains ambiguous. The CDR3 loop spans 12 amino acids. The germline V gene encodes CDR1 SGHNT and CDR2 YENEEA. The V and J ends lost 5 bases and 6 bases respectively, with 11 bases between them. The CDR3 spells CASSVSGCEQYF. CDR3 coding DNA: TGTGCCAGCAGCGTATCAGGTTGCGAGCAGTACTTC.

The genes are TRBV10-2 and TRBJ2-1; 7 nucleotides line up with TRBD1. J was trimmed by 5 bases and V by 0 bases; bases with no gene match: 7. The CDR3 runs to 16 residues. Germline CDR1 reads WSHSY; CDR2 reads SAAADI. CDR3 DNA sequence: TGCGCCAGCAGTGAGTCGAAGACAGGGTTTAACAATGAGCAGTTCTTC. It is translated as CASSESKTGFNNEQFF.

Worth noting for this clone: The junction shows a germline mismatch at one end, possibly a read error. The rearrangement joins TRBV2 to TRBJ2-2, with 7 bases fitting TRBD1. CDR1 and CDR2 (germline): SNHLY, FYNNEI. The CDR3 is 15 residues long. The CDR3 sequence is CASTRDSPNTGALFF. The CDR3 region has the DNA TGTGCCAGCACCCGGGACAGCCCGAACACCGGGGCGCTGTTTTTT.

As concerns this clone: Mismatch with germline at one junction end may stem from a read error. V usage is TRBV6-5 and J usage is TRBJ1-1; 7 bases are shared with TRBD1. This CDR3 spans 13 amino acids. Germline assignment: CDR1 MNHEY and CDR2 SVGAGI. In DNA form, the CDR3 reads TGTGCCAGCACCGCCGGGACAGCACCCTTAAGGAATTTT. Protein: CASTAGTAPLRNF.

CDR3 protein: CASSPDRGSFNEQFF. The CDR3 nucleotides read TGTGCCAGTAGCCCAGACAGGGGGTCTTTCAATGAGCAGTTCTTC. This chain links TRBV19 with TRBJ2-1; TRBD1 agrees at 9 bases. The J segment lost 6 bases and the V segment lost 6 bases, leaving 9 bases of the junction unmatched. The germline CDR1 and CDR2 sequences are LNHDA and SQIVND (reference sequence). The CDR3 extends over 15 amino acids.

The rearrangement links TRBV5-4 to TRBJ2-7, with 12 positions matching TRBD2. The germline gives CDR1 SGHNT, CDR2 YYREEE (reference sequence). After removal of 3 bases from V and 2 bases from J, the junction contained 9 bases not matched to a gene. The CDR3 extends over 17 amino acids. CDR3 DNA: TGTGCCAGCAGCTCCTGGACTAGCGGGGAGCAGACCTACGAGCAGTACTTC. Protein product: CASSSWTSGEQTYEQYF.

V usage is TRBV11-2 and J usage is TRBJ1-2, with 10 bases lining up with TRBD1. CDR3 length equals 14 residues. J gave up 8 bases and V 1 base, and 4 bases lay outside the gene matches. Germline values: CDR1 SGHAT, CDR2 FQNNGV. The CDR3 nucleotides read TGTGCCAGCAGCTTAGGGACAGGGGGAACGGGCTACACCTTC. This encodes CASSLGTGGTGYTF.

V is TRBV5-5 and J is TRBJ1-2; TRBD1 agrees at 9 bases. Per germline, CDR1 SGHKS and CDR2 YYEKEE (reference sequence). Germline trimming cut 4 bases from V and 0 bases from J; bases unmatched to any gene: 7. The CDR3 extends over 16 amino acids. The CDR3 region is CASSPRDRASNYGYTF. CDR3 DNA sequence: TGTGCCAGCAGCCCGCGGGACAGGGCGTCTAACTATGGCTACACCTTC.